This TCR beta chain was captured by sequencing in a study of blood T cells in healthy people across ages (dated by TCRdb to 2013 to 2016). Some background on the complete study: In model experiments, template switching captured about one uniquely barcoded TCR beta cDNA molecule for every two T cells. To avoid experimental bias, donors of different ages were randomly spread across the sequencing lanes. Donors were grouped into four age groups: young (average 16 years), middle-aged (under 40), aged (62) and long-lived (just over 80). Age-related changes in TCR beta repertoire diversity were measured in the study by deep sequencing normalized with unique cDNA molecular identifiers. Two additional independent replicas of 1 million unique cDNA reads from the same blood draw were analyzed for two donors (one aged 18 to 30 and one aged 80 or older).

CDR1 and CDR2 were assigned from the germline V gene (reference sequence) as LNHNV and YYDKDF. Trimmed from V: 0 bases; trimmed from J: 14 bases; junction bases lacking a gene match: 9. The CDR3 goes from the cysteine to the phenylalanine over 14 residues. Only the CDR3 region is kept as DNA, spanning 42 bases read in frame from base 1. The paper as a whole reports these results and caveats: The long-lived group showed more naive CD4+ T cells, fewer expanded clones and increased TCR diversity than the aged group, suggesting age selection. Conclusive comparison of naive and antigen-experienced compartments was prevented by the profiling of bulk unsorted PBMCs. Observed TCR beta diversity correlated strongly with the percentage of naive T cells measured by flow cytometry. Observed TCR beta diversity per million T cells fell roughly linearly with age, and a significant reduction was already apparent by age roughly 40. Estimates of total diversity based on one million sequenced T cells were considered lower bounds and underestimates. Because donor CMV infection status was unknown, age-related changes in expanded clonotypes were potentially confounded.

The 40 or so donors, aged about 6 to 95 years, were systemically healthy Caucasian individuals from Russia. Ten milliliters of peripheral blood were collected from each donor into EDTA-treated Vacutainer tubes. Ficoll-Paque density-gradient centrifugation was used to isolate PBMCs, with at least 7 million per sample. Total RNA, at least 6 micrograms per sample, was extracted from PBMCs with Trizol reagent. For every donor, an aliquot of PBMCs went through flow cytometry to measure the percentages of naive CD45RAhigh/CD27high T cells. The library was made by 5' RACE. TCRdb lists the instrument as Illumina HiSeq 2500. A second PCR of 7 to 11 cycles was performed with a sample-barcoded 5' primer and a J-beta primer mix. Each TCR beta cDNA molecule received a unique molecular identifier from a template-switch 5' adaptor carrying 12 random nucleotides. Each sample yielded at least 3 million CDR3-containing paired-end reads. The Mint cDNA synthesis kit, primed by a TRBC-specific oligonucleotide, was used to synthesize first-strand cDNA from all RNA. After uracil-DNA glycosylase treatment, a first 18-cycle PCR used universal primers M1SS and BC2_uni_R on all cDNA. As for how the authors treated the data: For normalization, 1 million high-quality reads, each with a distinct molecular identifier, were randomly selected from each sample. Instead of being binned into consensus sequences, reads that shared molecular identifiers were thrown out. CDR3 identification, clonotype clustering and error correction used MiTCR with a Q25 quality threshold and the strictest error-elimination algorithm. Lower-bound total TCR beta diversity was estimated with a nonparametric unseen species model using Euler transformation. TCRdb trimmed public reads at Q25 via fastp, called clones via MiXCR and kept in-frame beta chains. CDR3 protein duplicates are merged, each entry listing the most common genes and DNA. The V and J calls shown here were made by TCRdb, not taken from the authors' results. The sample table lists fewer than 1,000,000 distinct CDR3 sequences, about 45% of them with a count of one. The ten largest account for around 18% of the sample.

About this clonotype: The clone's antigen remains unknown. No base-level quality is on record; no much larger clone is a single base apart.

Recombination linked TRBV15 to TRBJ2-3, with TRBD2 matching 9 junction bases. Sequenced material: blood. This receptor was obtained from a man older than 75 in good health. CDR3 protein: CATSREPSGAPRYF. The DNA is TGTGCCACCAGCAGAGAGCCTAGCGGGGCACCAAGGTATTTT.